Described below is a single T cell receptor (beta chain) sequence and its context. A fixed DNA input of 300 to 350 ng was used per bulk PBMC sample. The method was immunoSEQ multiplex PCR; TCRdb's version includes in-frame clones alone and lacks a portion of them. This sample yields approximately 22,000 clones, of which roughly 87% are seen a single time; around 4.2% belongs to the top ten. The data are from a study of blood T cell dynamics during melanoma immunotherapy. Indicated time point: pre-treatment baseline. The germline V and J ends were trimmed by 0 bases and 8 bases, with 14 bases remaining between them. Germline CDR1 and CDR2: SGHDT and YYEEEE. The CDR3 is 15 residues long.

The V call is TRBV5-6, the J call TRBJ1-4; weak D call: TRBD1 (6 bases). The clonotype comes from a human donor with melanoma. The material sequenced was blood, taken from a patient treated with checkpoint blockade. The DNA for the CDR3 is TGTGCCAGCAGCTTGGTACAGGGACCGGGGGAAAAACTGTTTTTT. Translation: CASSLVQGPGEKLFF.